One sample yielded the 29 T cell receptor beta chains listed below, sequenced in a study of OX40 agonist ivuxolimab in advanced cancers. Library preparation used the immunoSEQ multiplex PCR assay. TCRdb stores this immuneACCESS table with in-frame sequences only. Part of the clones is absent; in the studies checked, under half of the shortfall reflects unresolved V genes, and no reason is known for the rest. The sample contains some 45,000 clones, approximately 91% of them found a single time. The biggest ten clones account for around 20% of the sample. Source: CD4+ or CD8+ T cells sorted from blood, taken in a trial of the OX40 agonist ivuxolimab. The source of these receptors is an adult with an advanced solid tumor such as melanoma, head and neck, liver or kidney cancer.

V gene TRBV9 combines with J gene TRBJ2-1; TRBD2 matches 8 bases. The CDR3 has 14 amino acids. V trimming: 1 base; J trimming: 4 bases; junction bases outside the gene matches: 1. CDR1 SGDLS and CDR2 YYNGEE come from the germline V gene. The CDR3 DNA reads as TGTGCCAGCAGCGTACTAGCGGGTTACAATGAGCAGTTCTTC. Encoded protein: CASSVLAGYNEQFF.

The gene calls are TRBV7-2 and TRBJ2-5, with D possibly being TRBD1 or TRBD2 (5 bases each). TRBJ2-7 explains the end of the DNA better; the J call may be wrong. CDR3 length: 14 residues. Germline lookup yields CDR1 SGHTA and CDR2 FQGNSA. The DNA of the CDR3 is TGTGCCAGCAGCTTACTCGGGACGGGCTACGAGCAGTACTTC. Its translation: CASSLLGTGYEQYF.

The V call is TRBV5-4, the J call TRBJ2-5; possibly TRBD2 for D (5 bases). V gave up 5 bases and J gave up 4 bases, with 18 bases separating them. CDR1 is SGHNT and CDR2 is YYREEE in the germline V gene (reference sequence). The CDR3 covers 15 residues. CDR3 sequence reads: CASSFDMDWAETQYF. The CDR3 nucleotides read TGTGCCAGCAGTTTCGATATGGACTGGGCAGAGACCCAGTACTTC.

The chain couples TRBV28 to TRBJ2-1, with D possibly being TRBD1 or TRBD2 (5 bases each). V lost 5 bases, J lost 0 bases, and 20 bases lay in between. CDR1 is MDHEN and CDR2 is SYDVKM in the germline V gene. CDR3 length equals 18 residues. CDR3 sequence (DNA): TGTGCCAGCAGTACCGATCGGGGCGACGGGCGCTCCTACAATGAGCAGTTCTTC. It translates to CASSTDRGDGRSYNEQFF.

This chain uses TRBV4-1 with TRBJ1-2; D is unclear. The CDR3 has 14 amino acids. Per germline, CDR1 MGHRA and CDR2 YSYEKL. The germline V and J ends were trimmed by 0 bases and 8 bases, with 13 bases remaining between them. The CDR3 spells CASSQENSPGGYTF. The CDR3 nucleotides are TGCGCCAGCAGCCAAGAAAACAGTCCCGGAGGCTACACCTTC.

The V call is TRBV7-6, the J call TRBJ1-6, with 7 bases that match TRBD1. Trimming at V came to 1 base and at J to 7 bases, leaving 4 bases not matched to a gene. Germline V gene sequence: CDR1 SGHVS, CDR2 FNYEAQ. This CDR3 comprises 15 residues. This CDR3 is CASSLDRGLNSPLHF. CDR3 in DNA: TGTGCCAGCAGCTTAGACAGGGGACTAAATTCACCCCTCCACTTT.

The chain carries TRBV19 and TRBJ2-7; D may be TRBD2 (6 bases). V was trimmed by 10 bases and J by 2 bases, leaving 15 bases between them. The CDR3 has 13 amino acids. Germline loops: CDR1 LNHDA, CDR2 SQIVND (reference sequence). CDR3 sequence: CATRDWATYEQYF. The CDR3 coding sequence is TGTGCCACCCGGGACTGGGCGACCTACGAGCAGTACTTC.

The chain has TRBV2 and TRBJ1-1; a possible D gene is TRBD1 (5 bases). This CDR3 is 13 amino acids long. Germline V gene lookup returns CDR1 SNHLY and CDR2 FYNNEI. Trimming removed 10 bases at V and 2 bases at J, with 14 bases between. The chain's CDR3 is CAITGPINTEAFF. The DNA for the CDR3 is TGTGCCATCACAGGACCTATCAACACTGAAGCTTTCTTT.

J is TRBJ2-1 and V is TRBV5-6, with 12 bases that match TRBD2. Unmatched junction bases numbered 4, after V lost 4 bases and J lost 5 bases. Germline V gene sequence: CDR1 SGHDT, CDR2 YYEEEE. CDR3 length equals 15 residues. The CDR3 region is CASSPGLAGNNEQFF. The DNA for the CDR3 is TGTGCCAGCAGCCCCGGACTAGCGGGAAACAATGAGCAGTTCTTC.

The J gene is TRBJ2-1, the V gene TRBV10-3, with TRBD1 identical over 8 bases. CDR1 ENHRY and CDR2 SYGVKD come from the germline V gene. The CDR3 is 15 amino acids. V was pared by 3 bases and J by 2 bases, with 3 bases of the junction left unmatched. The CDR3 DNA sequence: TGTGCCATCAGTGATCCGGGACAGGCCTACAATGAGCAGTTCTTC. Its translation is CAISDPGQAYNEQFF.

This clone was recorded once. This chain joins TRBV5-5 and TRBJ1-1, with a tentative D call TRBD1 (5 bases). V lost 2 bases and J lost 1, with 12 bases in between. CDR1 and CDR2 from the germline V gene are SGHKS and YYEKEE (reference sequence). CDR3 size: 15 residues. CDR3 in DNA: TGTGCCAGCAGCTTTTCAGGGCGGGGGAACACTGAAGCTTTCTTT. This translates into CASSFSGRGNTEAFF.

This chain joins TRBV19 and TRBJ2-1; the match to TRBD2 covers 10 bases. Germline V gene sequence: CDR1 LNHDA, CDR2 SQIVND (reference sequence). The CDR3 is 16 amino acids. The V segment lost 3 bases and the J segment 6 bases; nucleotides outside the gene matches: 8. CDR3 bases: TGTGCCAGTAGTATGACCCTAGCGGGAGTATTCAATGAGCAGTTCTTC. This sequence encodes CASSMTLAGVFNEQFF.

The gene calls are TRBV4-2 and TRBJ2-5, with TRBD2 as a possible D gene (6 bases). This CDR3 contains 16 residues. The V gene lost 0 bases and the J gene lost 2 bases, with 13 bases spanning the gap. The germline V gene encodes CDR1 LGHNA and CDR2 YNFKEQ. The CDR3 reads CASSQDLRGLQETQYF. The CDR3 nucleotides are TGTGCCAGCAGCCAAGATCTTCGAGGACTACAAGAGACCCAGTACTTC.

The V and J genes are TRBV13 and TRBJ1-2, with D tentatively TRBD1 (5 bases). V was pared by 5 bases and J by 8 bases, with 21 bases between. Looked up from germline, CDR1 is PRHDT and CDR2 is FYEKMQ (reference sequence). CDR3 size: 15 residues. The CDR3 here is CASSAGRGPGGGYTF. Here the CDR3 DNA reads TGTGCCAGCAGCGCAGGAAGAGGGCCCGGGGGAGGCTACACCTTC.

The chain couples TRBV4-2 to TRBJ2-1; 11 bases agree with TRBD2. Germline CDR1 and CDR2: LGHNA and YNFKEQ. CDR3 length equals 16 residues. The ends lost 0 bases at V and 4 bases at J; junction bases unmatched: 2. The CDR3 protein is CASSQEGTSGYNEQFF. The DNA of the CDR3 is TGTGCCAGCAGCCAAGAAGGGACTAGCGGTTACAATGAGCAGTTCTTC.

The chain couples TRBV11-2 to TRBJ2-7; 9 bases fit TRBD2. Germline-derived CDR1 and CDR2 are SGHAT and FQNNGV. Trimming took 5 bases from V and 7 from J; bases not matched to a gene: 15. This CDR3 is built from 16 residues. In DNA, the CDR3 is TGTGCCAGCAGCGAAGGGGTTGGCGGGGGGGGGCGAGAGCAGTACTTC. It translates to CASSEGVGGGGREQYF. The variable domain in full, with the rest retrieved from reference TRBV11-2 and TRBJ2-7, is EAGVAQSPRYKIIEKRQSVAFWCNPISGHATLYWYQQILGQGPKLLIQFQNNGVVDDSQLPKDRFSAERLKGVDSTLKIQPAKLEDSAVYLCASSEGVGGGGREQYFGPGTRLTVT.

With regard to this clone: One junction end disagrees with the germline gene, perhaps due to a read error. The chain couples TRBV27 to TRBJ2-7; possible D gene TRBD2, 5 bases. The CDR3 sequence is 13 residues long. Germline CDR1 and CDR2: MNHEY and SMNVEV (reference sequence). CDR3 loop: CASSSGTEDEQYF. CDR3 bases: TGTGCCAGCAGTTCGGGCACGGAGGACGAACAGTACTTC.

The V call is TRBV30, the J call TRBJ2-3; D may be TRBD1 or TRBD2 (6 bases each). The length of the CDR3 is 15 residues. Germline CDR1 reads GTSNPN; CDR2 reads SVGIG (reference sequence). Trimming removed 0 bases from V and 0 bases from J, with 10 bases in between. The CDR3 spells CAWSVGAGSTDTQYF. The CDR3 DNA reads TGTGCCTGGAGTGTGGGGGCGGGGAGCACAGATACGCAGTATTTT. The variable domain in full, completed from reference TRBV30 and TRBJ2-3, reads SQTIHQWPATLVQPVGSPLSLECTVEGTSNPNLYWYRQAAGRGLQLLFYSVGIGQISSEVPQNLSASRPQDRQFILSSKKLLLSDSGFYLCAWSVGAGSTDTQYFGPGTRLTVL.

The chain links TRBV15 to TRBJ2-3; TRBD2 matches at 8 bases. Germline CDR1 is LNHNV and CDR2 is YYDKDF (reference sequence). J gave up 2 bases and V 0 bases, and 10 bases lay outside the gene matches. This CDR3 region has 18 residues. For the CDR3, the DNA is TGTGCCACCAGCAGAGATGCGGGGGGTAATGCTCTCACAGATACGCAGTATTTT. This gives the protein CATSRDAGGNALTDTQYF.

V and J are TRBV28 and TRBJ2-1; possibly TRBD1 or TRBD2 for D (5 bases each). The V end was cut by 8 bases, the J end by 5 bases, with 13 bases between. The CDR3 contains 13 residues. Germline-derived CDR1 and CDR2 are MDHEN and SYDVKM. The chain's CDR3 is CASSLGPDNEQFF. CDR3 DNA sequence: TGTGCCAGCTCTTTGGGACCCGACAATGAGCAGTTCTTC.

The chain couples TRBV2 to TRBJ1-3, with a possible D match to TRBD1 (6 bases). In germline, CDR1 is SNHLY, CDR2 FYNNEI. The ends were cut back, 8 bases at V and 0 bases at J, with 17 bases in the middle. The CDR3 runs 16 residues. The CDR3 DNA reads TGTGCCAGCTGGGGGGCGGGACTGAGCTCTGGAAACACCATATATTTT. It is translated as CASWGAGLSSGNTIYF.

This rearrangement joins TRBV27 to TRBJ2-3; 9 bases map to TRBD2. V lost 8 bases, J lost 1 base, and 1 base stayed unmatched. The CDR3 has 13 amino acids. Germline CDR1 MNHEY, CDR2 SMNVEV (reference sequence). In DNA form, the CDR3 reads TGTGCCAGCCAGCGGGAGGGCACAGATACGCAGTATTTT. Encoded protein: CASQREGTDTQYF.

The V gene is TRBV19, the J gene TRBJ1-5; tentatively, D is TRBD1 (5 bases). The length of the CDR3 is 16 residues. The ends were cut back, 2 bases at V and 3 bases at J, with 14 bases in the middle. Germline CDR1 and CDR2: LNHDA and SQIVND (reference sequence). The CDR3 DNA is TGTGCCAGTAGTATAAGTTGGTCAGGGTTCAATCAGCCCCAGCATTTT. Its translation is CASSISWSGFNQPQHF.

V and J are TRBV28 and TRBJ2-2; 11 bases line up with TRBD2. V dropped 8 bases and J dropped 2; count of bases not matched to a gene: 4. The CDR3 contains 15 residues. Germline CDR1 MDHEN, CDR2 SYDVKM. This CDR3 is CASGLAGGNTGELFF. The CDR3 coding sequence is TGTGCCAGCGGTCTAGCGGGAGGAAACACCGGGGAGCTGTTTTTT.

The gene calls are TRBV15 and TRBJ2-5; 14 bases are a match to TRBD2. CDR1 is LNHNV, CDR2 YYDKDF, per germline (reference sequence). With V trimmed by 3 bases and J by 5 bases, 5 bases remained unmatched. The CDR3 spans 16 residues. The CDR3 sequence: CATSSRLAGGWETQYF. Written as DNA, the CDR3 is TGTGCCACCAGCAGCCGACTAGCGGGAGGGTGGGAGACCCAGTACTTC.

This chain joins TRBV6-1 and TRBJ2-1; 10 bases are shared with TRBD2. The CDR3 loop spans 16 amino acids. Germline CDR1 MNHNS, CDR2 SASEGT. With 0 bases clipped from V and 8 bases from J, the junction kept 7 bases outside the gene matches. In DNA, the CDR3 is TGTGCCAGCAGTGAAGCTGGTAGCGGGAGGAACTATGAGCAGTTCTTC. Translated, it gives CASSEAGSGRNYEQFF.

This clone has a handful of counts. CDR3 sequence reads: CASSGQGAGGYTF. CDR3 in DNA: TGTGCCAGCAGCGGGCAGGGGGCGGGTGGCTACACCTTC. The rearrangement uses TRBV9 and TRBJ1-2, with 8 bases matching TRBD1. Germline V CDR1 and CDR2: SGDLS, YYNGEE. The CDR3 loop spans 13 amino acids. V shed 3 bases, J shed 7 bases, and the junction held 5 bases outside the gene matches. Looking up the rest from reference TRBV9 and TRBJ1-2 gives the full variable domain: DSGVTQTPKHLITATGQRVTLRCSPRSGDLSVYWYQQSLDQGLQFLIQYYNGEERAKGNILERFSAQQFPDLHSELNLSSLELGDSALYFCASSGQGAGGYTFGSGTRLTVV.

This clone occurred a few times. This sequence joins TRBV27 and TRBJ2-2; TRBD1 matches at 8 bases. CDR3 length: 12 amino acids. Germline V CDR1 and CDR2: MNHEY, SMNVEV (reference sequence). After removal of 7 bases from V and 6 bases from J, the junction contained 1 base not matched to a gene. DNA for the CDR3: TGTGCCAGCACGGACAGGGCCGGGGAGCTGTTTTTT. Amino acids: CASTDRAGELFF.

The gene calls are TRBV2 and TRBJ2-3; maybe TRBD1 (5 bases). Trimming shortened V by 7 bases and J by 6 bases, and 14 bases separated the two germline ends. Germline V CDR1 and CDR2: SNHLY, FYNNEI. There are 13 residues in the CDR3. As DNA, the CDR3 is TGTGCCAGCACACAGGAGCCGAGGGATACGCAGTATTTT. Protein sequence: CASTQEPRDTQYF. The whole variable domain, filled in from reference TRBV2 and TRBJ2-3, reads EPEVTQTPSHQVTQMGQEVILRCVPISNHLYFYWYRQILGQKVEFLVSFYNNEISEKSEIFDDQFSVERPDGSNFTLKIRSTKLEDSAMYFCASTQEPRDTQYFGPGTRLTVL.